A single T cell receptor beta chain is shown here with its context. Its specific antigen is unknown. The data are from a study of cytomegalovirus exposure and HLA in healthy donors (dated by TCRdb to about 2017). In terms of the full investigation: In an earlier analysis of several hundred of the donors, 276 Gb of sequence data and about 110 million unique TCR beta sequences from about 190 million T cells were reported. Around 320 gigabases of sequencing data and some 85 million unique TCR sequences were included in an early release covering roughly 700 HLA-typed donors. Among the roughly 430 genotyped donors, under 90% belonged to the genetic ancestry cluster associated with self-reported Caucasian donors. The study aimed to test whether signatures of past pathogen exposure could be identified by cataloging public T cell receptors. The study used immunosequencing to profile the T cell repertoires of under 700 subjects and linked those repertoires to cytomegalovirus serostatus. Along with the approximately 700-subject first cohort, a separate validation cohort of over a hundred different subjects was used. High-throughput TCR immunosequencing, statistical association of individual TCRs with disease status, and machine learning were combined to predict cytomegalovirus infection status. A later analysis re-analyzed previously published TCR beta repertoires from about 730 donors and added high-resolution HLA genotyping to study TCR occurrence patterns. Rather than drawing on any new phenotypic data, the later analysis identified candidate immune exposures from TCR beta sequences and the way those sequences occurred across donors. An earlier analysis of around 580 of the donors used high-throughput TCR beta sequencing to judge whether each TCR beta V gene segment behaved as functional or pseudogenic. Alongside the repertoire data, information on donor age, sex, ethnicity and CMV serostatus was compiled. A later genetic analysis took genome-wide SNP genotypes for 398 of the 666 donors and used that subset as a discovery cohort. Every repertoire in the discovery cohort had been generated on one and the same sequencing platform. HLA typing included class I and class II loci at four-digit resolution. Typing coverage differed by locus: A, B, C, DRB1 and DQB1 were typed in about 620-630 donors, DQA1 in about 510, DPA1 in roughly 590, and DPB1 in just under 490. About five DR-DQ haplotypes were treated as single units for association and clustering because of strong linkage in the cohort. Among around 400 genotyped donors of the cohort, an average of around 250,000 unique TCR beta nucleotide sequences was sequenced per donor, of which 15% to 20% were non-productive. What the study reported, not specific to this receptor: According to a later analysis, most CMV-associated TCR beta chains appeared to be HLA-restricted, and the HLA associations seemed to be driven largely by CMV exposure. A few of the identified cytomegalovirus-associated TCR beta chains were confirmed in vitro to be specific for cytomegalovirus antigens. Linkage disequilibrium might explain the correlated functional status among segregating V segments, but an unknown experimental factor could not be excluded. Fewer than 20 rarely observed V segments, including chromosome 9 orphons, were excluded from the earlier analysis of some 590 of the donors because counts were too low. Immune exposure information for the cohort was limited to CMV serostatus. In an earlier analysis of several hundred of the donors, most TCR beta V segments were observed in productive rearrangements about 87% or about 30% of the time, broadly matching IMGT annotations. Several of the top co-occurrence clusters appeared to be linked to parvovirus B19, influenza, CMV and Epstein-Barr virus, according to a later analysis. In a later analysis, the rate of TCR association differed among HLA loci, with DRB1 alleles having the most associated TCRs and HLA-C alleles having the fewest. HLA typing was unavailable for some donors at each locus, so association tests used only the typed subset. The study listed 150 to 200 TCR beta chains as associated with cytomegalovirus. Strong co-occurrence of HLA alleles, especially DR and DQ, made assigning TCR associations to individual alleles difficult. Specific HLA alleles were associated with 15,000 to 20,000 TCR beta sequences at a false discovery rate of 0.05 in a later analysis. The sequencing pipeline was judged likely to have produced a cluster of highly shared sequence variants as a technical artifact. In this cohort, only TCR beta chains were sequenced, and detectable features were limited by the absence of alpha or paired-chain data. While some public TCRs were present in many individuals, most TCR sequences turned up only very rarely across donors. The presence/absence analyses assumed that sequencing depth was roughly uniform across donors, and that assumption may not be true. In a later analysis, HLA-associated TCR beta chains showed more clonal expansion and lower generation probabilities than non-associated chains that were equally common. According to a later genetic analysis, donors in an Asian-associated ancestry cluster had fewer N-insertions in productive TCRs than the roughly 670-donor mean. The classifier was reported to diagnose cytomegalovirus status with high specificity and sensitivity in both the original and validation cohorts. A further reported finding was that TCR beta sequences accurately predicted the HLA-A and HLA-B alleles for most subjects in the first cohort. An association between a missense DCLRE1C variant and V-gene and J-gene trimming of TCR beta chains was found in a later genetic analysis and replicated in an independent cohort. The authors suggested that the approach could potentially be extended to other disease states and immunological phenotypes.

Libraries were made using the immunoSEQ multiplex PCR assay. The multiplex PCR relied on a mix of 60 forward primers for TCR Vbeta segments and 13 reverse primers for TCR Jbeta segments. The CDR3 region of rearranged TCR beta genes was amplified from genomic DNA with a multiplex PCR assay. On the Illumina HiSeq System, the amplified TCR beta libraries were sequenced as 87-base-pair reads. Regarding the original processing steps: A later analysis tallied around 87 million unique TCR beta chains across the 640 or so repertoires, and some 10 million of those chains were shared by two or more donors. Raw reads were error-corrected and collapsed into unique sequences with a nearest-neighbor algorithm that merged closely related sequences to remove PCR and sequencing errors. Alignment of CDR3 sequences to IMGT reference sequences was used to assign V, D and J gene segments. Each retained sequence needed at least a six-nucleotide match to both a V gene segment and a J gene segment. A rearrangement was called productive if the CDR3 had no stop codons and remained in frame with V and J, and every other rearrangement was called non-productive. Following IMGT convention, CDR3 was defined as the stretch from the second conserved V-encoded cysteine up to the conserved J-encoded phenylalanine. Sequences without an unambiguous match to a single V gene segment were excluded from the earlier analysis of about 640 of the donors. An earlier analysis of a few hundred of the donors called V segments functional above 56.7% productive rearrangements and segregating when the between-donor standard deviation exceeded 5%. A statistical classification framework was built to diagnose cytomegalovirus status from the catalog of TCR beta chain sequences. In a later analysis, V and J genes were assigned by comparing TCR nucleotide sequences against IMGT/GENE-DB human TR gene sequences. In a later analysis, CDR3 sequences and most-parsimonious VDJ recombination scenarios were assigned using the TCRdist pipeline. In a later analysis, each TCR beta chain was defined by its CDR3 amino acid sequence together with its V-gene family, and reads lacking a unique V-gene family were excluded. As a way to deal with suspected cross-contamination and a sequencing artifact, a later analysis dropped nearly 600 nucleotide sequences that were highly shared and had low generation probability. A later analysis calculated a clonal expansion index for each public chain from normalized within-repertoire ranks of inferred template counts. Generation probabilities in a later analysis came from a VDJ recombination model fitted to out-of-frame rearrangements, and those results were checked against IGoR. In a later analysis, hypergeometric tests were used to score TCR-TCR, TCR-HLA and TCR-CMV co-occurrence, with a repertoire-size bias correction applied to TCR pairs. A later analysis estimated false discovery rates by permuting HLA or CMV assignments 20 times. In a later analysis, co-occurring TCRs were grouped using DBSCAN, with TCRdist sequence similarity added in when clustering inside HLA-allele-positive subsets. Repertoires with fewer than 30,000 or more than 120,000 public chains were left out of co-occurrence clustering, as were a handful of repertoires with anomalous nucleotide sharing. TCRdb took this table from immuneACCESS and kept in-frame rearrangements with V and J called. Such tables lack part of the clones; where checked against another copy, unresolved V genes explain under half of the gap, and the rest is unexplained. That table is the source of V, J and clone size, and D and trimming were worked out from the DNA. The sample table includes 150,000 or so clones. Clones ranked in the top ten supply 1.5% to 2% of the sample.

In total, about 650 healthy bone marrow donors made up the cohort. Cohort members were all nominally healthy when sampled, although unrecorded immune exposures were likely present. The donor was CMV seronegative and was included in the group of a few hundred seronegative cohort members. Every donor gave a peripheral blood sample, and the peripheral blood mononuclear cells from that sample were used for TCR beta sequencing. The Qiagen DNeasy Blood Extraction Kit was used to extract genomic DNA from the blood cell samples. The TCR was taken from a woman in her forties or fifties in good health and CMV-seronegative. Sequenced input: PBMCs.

The sequenced DNA is TGTGCCAGCAGTGAATTTGAGACTAGCGGGGGAATAGCTCCGCAGTATTTT. The encoded protein is CASSEFETSGGIAPQYF. Rearrangement joined TRBV6-1 to TRBJ2-3; the junction holds 12 bases that match TRBD2. Taken from the germline V gene, the CDR1 and CDR2 loops are MNHNS and SASEGT. The CDR3 sequence holds 17 residues, the cysteine and phenylalanine included. Only CDR3 DNA is held: 51 bases, read in frame from base 1. Trimmed from V: 2 bases; trimmed from J: 10 bases; junction bases lacking a gene match: 13.